The entry below gives a single T cell receptor beta chain sequence along with its context. The target of this receptor is not known. Base qualities are missing; no much larger clone stands one base away. This specimen comes from a study of shared clonotypes between healthy human individuals (dated by TCRdb to 2020 to 2021). At the level of the whole study: The cohort comprised a couple of women and a few men aged 18 to 49 years. For each donor, three plates each were used for CD4 naive and CD4 memory, two plates were used for CD8 naive, and one plate was used for CD8 memory. To estimate repertoire size and how much clonotype sharing occurs between individuals, the study deeply sequenced the blood TCR repertoires of 4 to 6 healthy adults. Libraries were prepared and TCR repertoires were sequenced by different laboratories using diverse techniques, in order to increase sequencing depth and limit assay-specific biases. Each donor's leukapheresis produced roughly between about 0.8 and 10 billion PBMCs.

The CDR3 sequence holds 15 residues, the cysteine and phenylalanine included. The sequence is cut down to CDR3 DNA, 45 bases in frame from base 1. CDR1 and CDR2 are read off the germline V gene as SGHTA and FQGNSA. The germline ends are 16 bases apart after V is trimmed by 3 bases and J by 7 bases. Donors were healthy HIV-negative adults with no recently reported acute infections or vaccinations. Every donor was a Caucasian adult living in Nashville, Tennessee, USA. CD4+ T cells were enriched by magnetic negative selection; naive cells were then positively selected on CD45RA, and the negative fraction formed the memory subset. After blood collection by leukapheresis, PBMCs were isolated using Ficoll-Histopaque density gradient centrifugation and then cryopreserved in the vapor phase of liquid nitrogen. Purity and quantity of every magnetically sorted T cell population were checked by analytical flow cytometry. Each sorted fraction had its genomic DNA isolated and then quantified by UV absorbance on a Nanodrop 2000c.

Using the deep immunoSEQ assay, TCR CDR3 regions were amplified from genomic DNA by multiplex PCR. Extracted genomic DNA from each cell subset was distributed evenly across all wells of several immunoSEQ 96-well plates, and each plate was treated as a replicate. For sorted subsets, each replicate PCR was loaded with 200 ng genomic DNA, equivalent to 25,000 to 35,000 T cell genomes. The purified libraries were quantified using a Qubit 3.0 fluorometer, sized with a Bioanalyzer 2100, and then quantified again using the KAPA Library Quantification kit. A separate single-read 150-cycle Illumina NextSeq 550 flow cell was used to sequence each immunoSEQ 96-well plate. The paper's data handling went like this. Because the immunoSEQ output included only junctional sequences and no quality scores, the filtering could not be the same as the filtering used for full-length reads. Sequences were annotated with PyIR, a Python wrapper for IgBLAST v1.9, and V/J genes and CDR3 were assigned using IMGT germline references. Reads with weak V/J assignments (E-value above 1e-6), missing CDR3, stop codons, out-of-frame junctions, or ambiguous translated residues were removed. A V3J clonotype was defined by an identical inferred V gene, J gene, and CDR3 amino acid sequence. Percentage overlap between repertoires was computed as shared unique clonotypes divided by the size of the smaller repertoire. Richness of each repertoire was evaluated using RTK rarefaction, the Chao1 estimator, and Recon v2.1 estimates of unobserved clonotypes. Generation probabilities were computed with OLGA for all TCRbeta clonotypes obtained by the gDNA method from a few donors. TCRdb's version of the immuneACCESS table is confined to in-frame rearrangements and falls short of the full clone set. An unresolved V gene accounts for under half of the shortfall where checked; the remainder is of unknown origin. The V and J calls and the clone size are those of that table, but D and trimming were determined from the DNA. This sample comprises 1,500,000 or so clones, 96% of them detected only once. The ten largest clones capture roughly 1.2% of the sample.

On the study overall, not on this receptor specifically: Higher generation probabilities were observed for clonotypes shared by all four sorted-subset donors than for non-shared clonotypes. Sampling was limited to blood, and TCR repertoires in tissue likely differ from TCR repertoires in blood. Because the study included only a small number of donors, the genetic and exposure-history diversity represented was limited. Sharing across a handful of donors was observed for about 5% of naive CD4, 3.5% of naive CD8, 2% to 2.5% of memory CD4, and over 0.3% of memory CD8 clonotypes. Pairwise subsampling indicated that sequencing depth was expected to affect the degree of clonotype sharing among donors. Naive subsets generally had larger estimated clonotype richness than memory subsets. Incomplete sequencing was indicated by rarefaction of sorted-subset datasets, despite the large sequencing depth.

The chain employs TRBV7-2 and TRBJ2-1; the D element might be TRBD1 or TRBD2, as each aligns at 7 bases. This TCR was sampled from a man aged 30 to 45 in good health. Sequences were obtained from naive CD4+ T cells sorted from blood. This sample's cell subset or site label indicates: CD45RA+ positively selected. The DNA sequence reads TGTGCCAGCAGCTTGGGAGGGGGACAGCGGAATGAGCAGTTCTTC. This sequence encodes CASSLGGGQRNEQFF.